This T cell receptor (beta chain) was profiled in a study of T cell responses to AZD1222 COVID-19 vaccine (dated by TCRdb to 2020 to 2023). Study-wide context: AZD1222 recipients with second doses at about 4 weeks or about 12 weeks were pooled, because spike-specific TCR depth and breadth did not differ between schedules. A total of roughly 240 trial participants underwent TCR sequencing, of whom about 200 received two doses of AZD1222 and 26 received two doses of the MenACWY control vaccine. Trial participants were enrolled into age subgroups of 18-55, 56-69 and 70-plus years, which contained about 160, 30 and 59 TCR-sequenced participants, respectively.

The study at large found these results: Because no day 14 peak-response samples were available, the repertoires could be characterized only after the peak T cell response. Participants were mostly white British and included more females than males, and it was suggested by the authors that clonal diversity may have been underestimated. After two AZD1222 doses, spike-specific TCR breadth and depth were significantly higher than at day 0 and than in MenACWY recipients. Epitopes outside the regions mutated in the B.1.351 and B.1.1.7 variants were reportedly recognized by nearly half of the unique spike-specific TCRs. CD4 TCRs associated with the vaccine covered the entire spike protein, and the dominant responses were in regions 160-218 and 743-854. Conclusions about previously exposed vaccinees are limited, since just 6 or 7 AZD1222 recipients were seropositive for SARS-CoV-2 at baseline. The 56-69-year group was small, and its depth increase did not reach significance, likely because of low power.

The CDR3 regions of human TCRbeta chains were analyzed by immunosequencing. In the source study's methods: TCRs in the repertoires were compared against a reference library of SARS-CoV-2-specific TCRs that had been generated with the MIRA antigen-specificity platform. Breadth was defined as the fraction of unique TCRs that were SARS-CoV-2-associated, and depth was defined as the fraction of total T cells that were SARS-CoV-2-associated. Each spike-specific TCR was assigned to its reactive spike region and to a CD4 or CD8 class using the MIRA data. Log10-transformed breadth and depth values were compared by one-way ANOVA with Sidak's multiple comparisons tests. TCRdb holds this immuneACCESS table with in-frame rearrangements only. Some clones are missing; in checked studies, unresolved V genes explain under half, and the rest has no known cause. V, J and clone size were drawn from that table, and D and trimming were deduced from the DNA. For this sample the table gives about 87,000 clones, of which more than 75% were detected only once. The ten biggest clones cover less than 3.5% of the sample.

This specimen's time point label, per the study, means: baseline before first vaccination. Vaccinee samples came from UK trials COV001 and COV002, including a single-blind randomized controlled phase 2/3 trial of AZD1222 (ChAdOx1 nCoV-19) in healthy adults. Trial participant PBMC samples were collected at day 0 and day 28 after the second dose for TCRbeta chain sequencing. Of note for this clone: Its target antigen remains unknown. No quality values exist for individual bases; no much larger clone is one base distant.

The CDR3 covers 15 residues, taking in both the cysteine and the phenylalanine. Left in the record is the CDR3 DNA by itself, 45 bases read in frame from the first base. CDR1 and CDR2, per the germline V gene, are KGHDR and SFDVKD. Trimming removed 0 bases from V and 2 bases from J, leaving 7 bases between the germline ends. The chain couples TRBV24-1 to TRBJ2-1; the D gene is not confidently resolved. The sequence was obtained from an adult in good health. Specimen: peripheral blood, collected on day 0 of AZD1222 vaccination. The CDR3: CATSDLTGAYNEQFF. The nucleotide sequence is given as TGTGCCACCAGTGATTTGACGGGTGCCTACAATGAGCAGTTCTTC.